This is a list of T cell receptor beta chains from one sample in a study of PD-1 blockade in classical Hodgkin lymphoma. Here immunoSEQ multiplex PCR was the method, and the copy in TCRdb shows in-frame clones only, minus some. This table has about 93,000 clones, roughly 78% appearing once. The sequencing used peripheral blood mononuclear cells (PBMCs), collected before the fourth cycle of nivolumab. These receptors were obtained from a human donor with classical Hodgkin lymphoma. Both conserved end residues are part of each CDR3. Each record gives: clone size, V gene, D gene, J gene, CDR3 DNA, CDR3 protein. D genes are given only for firm matches. Clone size, where shown, is once, few, many, or a class for clones that have expanded.

>.|TRBV9|.|TRBJ2-5
TGTGCCAGCAGCGTAGAGTTTGGGGAGACCCAGTACTTC
CASSVEFGETQYF
>.|TRBV6-6|TRBD1|TRBJ2-5
TGTGCCAGCAGCCGGGGACAGGGCCAAGAGACCCAGTACTTC
CASSRGQGQETQYF
>.|TRBV11-3|.|TRBJ1-6
TGTGCCAGCAGCCCGAACAGGTCCCTTGAGGATTCACCCCTCCACTTT
CASSPNRSLEDSPLHF
>many|TRBV7-6|TRBD2|TRBJ2-7
TGTGCCAGCAGCCCTAATGGCCTAGCGGGAATCAACGAGCAGTACTTC
CASSPNGLAGINEQYF
>.|TRBV7-3|.|TRBJ2-1
TGTGCCAGCAGCTCCAACACAGGGTACCGTAGTGAGCAGTTCTTC
CASSSNTGYRSEQFF
>.|TRBV19|TRBD1|TRBJ2-5
TGTGCCAGTAGTACCGGGGGACAGGGGGCCGAGACCCAGTACTTC
CASSTGGQGAETQYF
>.|TRBV10-3|TRBD1|TRBJ2-3
TGTGCCATCAGTGGGACAGGGGACACAGATACGCAGTATTTT
CAISGTGDTDTQYF
>.|TRBV5-1|.|TRBJ2-5
TGCGCCAGCAGCTTACCCTTCCAAGAGACCCAGTACTTC
CASSLPFQETQYF
>.|TRBV9|.|TRBJ2-3
TGTGCCAGCAGCGTAAGTCCCGGGAGCACAGATACGCAGTATTTT
CASSVSPGSTDTQYF
>.|TRBV28|.|TRBJ1-5
TGTGCCAGCAGTTTTGGATCCGTCCTTAGCAATCAGCCCCAGCATTTT
CASSFGSVLSNQPQHF
>.|TRBV6-6|TRBD2|TRBJ2-7
TGTGCCAGCAACCCTAGCGGGACAACCTACGAGCAGTACTTC
CASNPSGTTYEQYF
>few|TRBV7-5|.|TRBJ2-7
TGTGCCAGAAGGAAACAGGGTAACTCCTACGAGCAGTACTTC
CARRKQGNSYEQYF
>.|TRBV5-4|TRBD1|TRBJ2-6
TGTGCCAGCAGCCCGGACAGGGGCTCTGGGGCCAACGTCCTGACTTTC
CASSPDRGSGANVLTF
>.|TRBV6-5|.|TRBJ1-5
TGTGCCAGCAGGCAACAGGTTACTCAGCCCCAGCATTTT
CASRQQVTQPQHF
>.|TRBV9|.|TRBJ1-5
TGTGCCAGCAGCGTGAGTGGGAATCAGCCCCAGCATTTT
CASSVSGNQPQHF
>.|TRBV2|.|TRBJ2-7
TGTGCCAGCAGTGATGCTCCGGCAACCTACGAGCAGTACTTC
CASSDAPATYEQYF
>.|TRBV6-5|.|TRBJ2-1
TGTGCCAGCAGCCGCTCGACAAGTACCTACAATGAGCAGTTCTTC
CASSRSTSTYNEQFF
>.|TRBV7-3|TRBD2|TRBJ2-3
TGTGCCAGCAGCTTAGGGCGGGAGGGCGGAGATACGCAGTATTTT
CASSLGREGGDTQYF
>.|TRBV7-2|.|TRBJ2-7
TGTGCCAGCAGCCCCCCGGCGAGTGCGGCCTACGAGCAGTACTTC
CASSPPASAAYEQYF
>.|TRBV30|.|TRBJ1-4
TGTGCCTGGAAGGTGGGCAGGGGAATCGAAAAACTGTTTTTT
CAWKVGRGIEKLFF
>.|TRBV11-2|.|TRBJ2-7
TGTGCCAGCAGCTTAGATCGGGGTACCTACGAGCAGTACTTC
CASSLDRGTYEQYF
>few|TRBV5-8|TRBD2|TRBJ2-1
TGTGCCAGCAGCTTAAGCCCGACTAGCGGGGGGGGTGTCTTC
CASSLSPTSGGGVF
>.|TRBV6-6|TRBD1|TRBJ1-5
TGTGCCAGCAATCCAGGGGGCGCAGGCAATCAGCCCCAGCATTTT
CASNPGGAGNQPQHF
>.|TRBV2|.|TRBJ1-2
TGTGCCAGCGGCTCACCCCCCCTCTATGGCTACACCTTC
CASGSPPLYGYTF
>.|TRBV4-1|.|TRBJ1-2
TGCGCCAGCAGCCAAGGCCCCATAAACTATGGCTACACCTTC
CASSQGPINYGYTF
>.|TRBV5-5|.|TRBJ2-2
TGTGCCAGCAGCCCAGGACGGCCGAACACCGGGGAGCTGTTTTTT
CASSPGRPNTGELFF
>.|TRBV6-5|.|TRBJ1-2
TGTGCCAGCACCCTGGGTGGGAGCTATGGCTACACCTTC
CASTLGGSYGYTF
>.|TRBV4-2|TRBD1|TRBJ1-1
TGTGCCAGCAGCGGAAGGGACAGGGAGAACACTGAAGCTTTCTTT
CASSGRDRENTEAFF
>few|TRBV25-1|.|TRBJ1-6
TGTGCCAGCTTCCGGAATTCACCCCTCCACTTT
CASFRNSPLHF
>.|TRBV6-5|.|TRBJ2-7
TGTGCCAGCAGCACCGGGATGACATCGCTTACGAAGCAGTACTTC
CASSTGMTSLTKQYF
>.|TRBV29-1|.|TRBJ1-3
TGCAGCGTTATTGGACAGCCGAGCTCTGGAAACACCATATATTTT
CSVIGQPSSGNTIYF
>once|TRBV19|.|TRBJ2-7
TGTGCCAGTAGAACCCTAGGAGGCGAGCAGTACTTC
CASRTLGGEQYF
>.|TRBV7-9|TRBD1|TRBJ1-5
TGTGCCAGCAGCCGGACAGGGGGCGGCAATCAGCCCCAGCATTTT
CASSRTGGGNQPQHF
>.|TRBV18|.|TRBJ1-5
TGTGCCAGCTCATTTGGGTATGATCAGCCCCAGCATTTT
CASSFGYDQPQHF
>.|TRBV23-1|.|TRBJ2-7
TGCGCCAGCAGTCAAATCAGGGAACGCGGCTACGAGCAGTACTTC
CASSQIRERGYEQYF
>few|TRBV11-2|TRBD1|TRBJ1-4
TGTGCCAGCAGCCCGGGACAGGGGCATGAAAAACTGTTTTTT
CASSPGQGHEKLFF
>.|TRBV5-5|.|TRBJ1-2
TGTGCCAGCAGCTTGGCACAGGCAACCGCGGGAGGCTACACCTTC
CASSLAQATAGGYTF
>.|TRBV6-5|.|TRBJ1-2
TGTGCCACCTCGGCCGGGACAACTAACTATGGCTACACCTTC
CATSAGTTNYGYTF
>.|TRBV10-3|TRBD1|TRBJ2-7
TGTGCCACCGCCGGGACAGGGGAATACGAGCAGTACTTC
CATAGTGEYEQYF
>.|TRBV4-3|.|TRBJ1-2
TGCGCCAGCAGCCATGGGGGAAGGGATGGCTACACCTTC
CASSHGGRDGYTF
>.|TRBV7-2|.|TRBJ1-5
TGTGCCAGCAGCTTAGGCGGACTCGGGGGTCAGCCCCAGCATTTT
CASSLGGLGGQPQHF
>.|TRBV18|TRBD1|TRBJ2-7
TGTGCCAGCTCACCCGGGACAGGGGATGAGCAGTACTTC
CASSPGTGDEQYF
>.|TRBV5-1|TRBD1|TRBJ2-7
TGCGCCAGCAGCCCCGGGACAGGGGGCGAGCAGTACTTC
CASSPGTGGEQYF
>.|TRBV6-6|.|TRBJ1-4
TGTGCCAGCAGTTCGTCGACAGTCCATAATGAAAAACTGTTTTTT
CASSSSTVHNEKLFF
>.|TRBV5-6|TRBD1|TRBJ2-7
TGTGCCAGCAGCTTGGGGGGGCGAGGGGGCGTCGAGCAGTACTTC
CASSLGGRGGVEQYF
>.|TRBV7-9|.|TRBJ2-5
TGTGCCAGCAGCTTAGTACACCGGGGGGAGACCCAGTACTTC
CASSLVHRGETQYF